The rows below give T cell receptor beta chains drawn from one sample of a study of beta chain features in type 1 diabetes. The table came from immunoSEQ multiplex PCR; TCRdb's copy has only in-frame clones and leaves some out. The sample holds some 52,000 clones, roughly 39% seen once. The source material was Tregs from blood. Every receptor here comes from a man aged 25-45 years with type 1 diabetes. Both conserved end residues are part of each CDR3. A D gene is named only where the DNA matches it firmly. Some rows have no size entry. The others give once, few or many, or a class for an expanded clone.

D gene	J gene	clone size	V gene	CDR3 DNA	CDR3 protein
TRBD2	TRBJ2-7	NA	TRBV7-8	TGTGCCAGCAGCCCTACTAGCGGGAGCTCCTACGAGCAGTACTTC	CASSPTSGSSYEQYF
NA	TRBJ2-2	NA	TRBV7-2	TGTGCCAGCAGCTACCAGCCGCGGGGTTCAGCCGGGGAGCTGTTTTTT	CASSYQPRGSAGELFF
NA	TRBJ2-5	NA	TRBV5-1	TGCGCCAGCAGCTTTGGTCTCGGAGAGACCCAGTACTTC	CASSFGLGETQYF
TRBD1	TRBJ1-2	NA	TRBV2	TGTGCCAGCAAGGTCGGGACAGCCTCTAACTATGGCTACACCTTC	CASKVGTASNYGYTF
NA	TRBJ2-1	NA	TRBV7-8	TGTGCCAGCAGCCCTAGTGGGTCGAGAGACAATGAGCAGTTCTTC	CASSPSGSRDNEQFF
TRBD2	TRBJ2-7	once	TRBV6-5	TGTGCCAGCACCAAAGAAGCGGGAGCCTACGAGCAGTACTTC	CASTKEAGAYEQYF
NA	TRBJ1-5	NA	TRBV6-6	TGTGCCAGCCTGGGGGGGCTTCAGCCCCAGCATTTT	CASLGGLQPQHF
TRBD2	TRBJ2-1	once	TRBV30	TGTGCCTGGAGCGATTGGACTAGCGGCTACAATGAGCAGTTCTTC	CAWSDWTSGYNEQFF
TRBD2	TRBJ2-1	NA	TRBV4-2	TGTGCCAGCGGGACCGGGACTAGCGTGTACAATGAGCAGTTCTTC	CASGTGTSVYNEQFF
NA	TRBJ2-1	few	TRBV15	TGTGCCACCAGCAGAGTCGTCCAGGGGTCCTACTACTACAATGAGCAGTTCTTC	CATSRVVQGSYYYNEQFF
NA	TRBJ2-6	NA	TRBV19	TGTGCCAGTAGTACCCGAGGGGGGGCCAACGTCCTGACTTTC	CASSTRGGANVLTF
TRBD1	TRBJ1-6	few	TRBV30	TGTGCCTGGAGTGTACGGGAAACAGGGGCGAGAAAGAATTCACCCCTCCACTTT	CAWSVRETGARKNSPLHF
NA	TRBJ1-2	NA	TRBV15	TGTGCCACCAGCAGCCGACCTGAGGAGGCGATCTATGGCTACACCTTC	CATSSRPEEAIYGYTF
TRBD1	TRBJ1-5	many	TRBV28	TGTGCCAGCAGTTTTGGGACAGGGGTCCAGCCCCAGCATTTT	CASSFGTGVQPQHF
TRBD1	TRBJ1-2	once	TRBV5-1	TGCGCCAGCGGACAGGGCAGCTTCTATGGCTACACCTTC	CASGQGSFYGYTF
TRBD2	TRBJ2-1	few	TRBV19	TGTGCCAGTAGTACTCTCGGACTAGCGGGTTACAATGAGCAGTTCTTC	CASSTLGLAGYNEQFF
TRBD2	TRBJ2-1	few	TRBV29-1	TGCAGCGCCTCCCTAGCGGAACTTTACAATGAGCAGTTCTTC	CSASLAELYNEQFF
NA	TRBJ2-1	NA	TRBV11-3	TGTGCCAGCAGCTCCTCCCGGTCGAGTGAGCAGTTCTTC	CASSSSRSSEQFF
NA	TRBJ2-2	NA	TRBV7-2	TGTGCCAGCAGCTTAGTACCGGGACTGGGAGCTTCGGGGGAGCTGTTTTTT	CASSLVPGLGASGELFF
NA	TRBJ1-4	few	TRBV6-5	TGTGCCAGCAGTTACTCTTGGGGGGCTAATGAAAAACTGTTTTTT	CASSYSWGANEKLFF
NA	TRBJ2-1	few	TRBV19	TGTGCCAGTAGGGTGTCACTTTACAATGAGCAGTTCTTC	CASRVSLYNEQFF
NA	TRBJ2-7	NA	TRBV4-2	TGTGCCAGCAGCCAAGCCGAGGAGTTCTCCTACGAGCAGTACTTC	CASSQAEEFSYEQYF
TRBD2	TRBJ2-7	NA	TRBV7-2	TGTGCCAGCAGCTTAGAGGGCGGCGGGGGCTACGAGCAGTACTTC	CASSLEGGGGYEQYF
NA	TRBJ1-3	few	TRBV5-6	TGTGCCAGCAGCTTGGCTCGTAGCTCTGGAAACACCATATATTTT	CASSLARSSGNTIYF
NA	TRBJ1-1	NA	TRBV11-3	TGTGCCAGCAGCTTAGAGGGGAGTATGACTGAAGCTTTCTTT	CASSLEGSMTEAFF
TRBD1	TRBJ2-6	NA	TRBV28	TGTGCCAGCAGTCAGGGGGCGGCCGGGGCCAACGTCCTGACTTTC	CASSQGAAGANVLTF
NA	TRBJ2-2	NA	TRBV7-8	TGTGCCAGCAGCACCCGACAGGACACCGGGGAGCTGTTTTTT	CASSTRQDTGELFF
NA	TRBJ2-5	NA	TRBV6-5	TGTGCCAGCAGTGAGACAGTTTCTGTGGAGACCCAGTACTTC	CASSETVSVETQYF
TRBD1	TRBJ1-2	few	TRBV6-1	TGTGCCAGCAGTAACTTGGGACAGGGAACATATGGCTACACCTTC	CASSNLGQGTYGYTF
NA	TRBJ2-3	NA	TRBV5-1	TGCGCCAGCAGCTTGGACTCAGGGGCTGATACGCAGTATTTT	CASSLDSGADTQYF
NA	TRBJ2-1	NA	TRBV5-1	TGCGCCAGCAGCCTGGGCCCGGATGAGCAGTTCTTC	CASSLGPDEQFF
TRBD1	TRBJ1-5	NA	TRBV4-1	TGCGCCAGCAGCGCGGGACAGACTAGCAATCAGCCCCAGCATTTT	CASSAGQTSNQPQHF
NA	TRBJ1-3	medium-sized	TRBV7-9	TGTGCCAGCAGCTTGGAGGGATTTGCTGGAAACACCATATATTTT	CASSLEGFAGNTIYF
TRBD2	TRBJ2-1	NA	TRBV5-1	TGCGTCAGCAGCTTGGCCGGTAGCGGGAGGGGTGATGAGCAGTTCTTC	CVSSLAGSGRGDEQFF
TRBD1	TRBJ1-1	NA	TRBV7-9	TGTGCCAGCAGCTCACAGGGGGCGAGTACTGAAGCTTTCTTT	CASSSQGASTEAFF
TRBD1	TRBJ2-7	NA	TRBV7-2	TGTGCCAGCAGCTTGGGGGACAGGGTTGGGGACGAGCAGTACTTC	CASSLGDRVGDEQYF
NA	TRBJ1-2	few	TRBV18	TGTGCCAGCTCACAACCCCCAATGGCGGATAACTATGGCTACACCTTC	CASSQPPMADNYGYTF
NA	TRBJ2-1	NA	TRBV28	TGTGCCACCCGGGGGTCTCAGAATGAGCAGTTCTTC	CATRGSQNEQFF
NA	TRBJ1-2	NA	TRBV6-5	TGTGCCAGCAGCCGGCAGGGGATTAACCTTGGCTACACCTTC	CASSRQGINLGYTF
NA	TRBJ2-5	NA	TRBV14	TGTGCCAGCAGCCAAGCCTCCGCGCGGTGGACTGAGACCCAGTACTTC	CASSQASARWTETQYF
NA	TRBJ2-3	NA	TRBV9	TGTGCCAGCAGCGTACGGGCGGGCCCAGATACGCAGTATTTT	CASSVRAGPDTQYF
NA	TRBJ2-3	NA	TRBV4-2	TGTGCCAGCAGCCAAGCGGGTGGGTCCATAGATACGCAGTATTTT	CASSQAGGSIDTQYF
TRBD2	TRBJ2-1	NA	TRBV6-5	TGTGCCAGCATAGGGGGACTAGCGAGCTCCCATGAGCAGTTCTTC	CASIGGLASSHEQFF
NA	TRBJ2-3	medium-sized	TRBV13	TGTGCCAGCAGCTTAGTGATCCAGAATCCAGATACGCAGTATTTT	CASSLVIQNPDTQYF
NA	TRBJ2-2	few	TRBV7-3	TGTGCCAGCAGCTTTGACAGGAACACCGGGGAGCTGTTTTTT	CASSFDRNTGELFF
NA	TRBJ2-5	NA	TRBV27	TGTGCCAGCAGCCTTATGAGCGGCCAAGAGACCCAGTACTTC	CASSLMSGQETQYF
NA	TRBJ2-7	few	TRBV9	TGTGCCAGCAGCCCCCGGGACAACTCCATTTATCCCTACGAGCAGTACTTC	CASSPRDNSIYPYEQYF
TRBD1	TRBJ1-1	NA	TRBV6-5	TGTGCCAGCAGACCCGGGACAGTTGCCACTGAAGCTTTCTTT	CASRPGTVATEAFF
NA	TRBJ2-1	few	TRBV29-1	TGCAGCGTTGTCTCGGGGTACTACAATGAGCAGTTCTTC	CSVVSGYYNEQFF
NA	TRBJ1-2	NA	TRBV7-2	TGTGCCAGCAGCTTTTCGGGAGCTACCGGCTACACCTTC	CASSFSGATGYTF
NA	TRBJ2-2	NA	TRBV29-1	TGCAGCGTTTCGGGTCGGGGGAACACCGGGGAGCTGTTTTTT	CSVSGRGNTGELFF
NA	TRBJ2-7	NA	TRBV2	TGTGCCAGCAGTGAAACCCTGGGCGAGCAGTACTTC	CASSETLGEQYF
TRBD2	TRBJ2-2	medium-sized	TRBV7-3	TGTGCCAGCAGCCAGGGCGGACTAGCGACCGGGGAGCTGTTTTTT	CASSQGGLATGELFF
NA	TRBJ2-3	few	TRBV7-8	TGTGCCAGCAGCTTAGCGCCACCGAGAAGAGATACGCAGTATTTT	CASSLAPPRRDTQYF
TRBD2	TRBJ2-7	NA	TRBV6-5	TGTGCCAGCAGTTACCCCGCGCGGGAGGTCCACGAGCAGTACTTC	CASSYPAREVHEQYF